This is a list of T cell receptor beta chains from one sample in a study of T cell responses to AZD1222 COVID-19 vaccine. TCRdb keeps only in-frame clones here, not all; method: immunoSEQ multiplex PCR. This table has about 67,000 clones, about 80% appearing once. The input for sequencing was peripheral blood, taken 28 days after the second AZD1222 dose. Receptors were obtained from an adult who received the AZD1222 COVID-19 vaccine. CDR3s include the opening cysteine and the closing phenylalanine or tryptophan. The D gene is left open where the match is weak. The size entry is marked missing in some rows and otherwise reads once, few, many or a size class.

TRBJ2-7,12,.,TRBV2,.,CASSDDPYEQYF,TGTGCCAGCAGCGACGACCCCTACGAGCAGTACTTC
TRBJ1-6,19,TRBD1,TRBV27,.,CASSLPSGTGSSYNSPLHF,TGTGCCAGCAGTCTACCCTCCGGGACAGGGAGCTCCTATAATTCACCCCTCCACTTT
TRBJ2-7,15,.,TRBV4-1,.,CASSQRVAGTYEQYF,TGCGCCAGCAGCCAAAGGGTCGCCGGGACCTACGAGCAGTACTTC
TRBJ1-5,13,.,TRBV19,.,CASSMGRDQPQHF,TGTGCCAGTAGTATGGGCCGAGATCAGCCCCAGCATTTT
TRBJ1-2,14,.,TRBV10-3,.,CAISGAGSSYGYTF,TGTGCCATCAGTGGGGCAGGGAGCTCCTATGGCTACACCTTC
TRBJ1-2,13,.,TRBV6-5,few,CASTGTDFSGYTF,TGTGCCAGCACTGGGACGGATTTTTCGGGCTACACCTTC
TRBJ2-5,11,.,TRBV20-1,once,CSPLYQETQYF,TGCAGCCCCTTGTACCAAGAGACCCAGTACTTC
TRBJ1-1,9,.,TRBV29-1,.,CSVDTEAFF,TGCAGCGTGGACACTGAAGCTTTCTTT
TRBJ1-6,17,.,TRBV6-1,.,CASSEWPPKLLNSPLHF,TGTGCCAGCAGTGAATGGCCACCCAAGTTACTAAATTCACCCCTCCACTTT
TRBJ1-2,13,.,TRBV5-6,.,CASSTDLGHGYTF,TGTGCCAGCAGCACAGACCTTGGCCATGGCTACACCTTC
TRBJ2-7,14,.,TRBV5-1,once,CASSLVPGSYEQYF,TGCGCCAGCAGCTTGGTGCCGGGTTCCTACGAGCAGTACTTC
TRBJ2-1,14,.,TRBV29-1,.,CSAGPTSSYNEQFF,TGCAGCGCGGGACCGACGAGCTCCTACAATGAGCAGTTCTTC
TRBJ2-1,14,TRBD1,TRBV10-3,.,CAISGQGTHNEQFF,TGTGCCATCAGTGGACAGGGGACCCACAATGAGCAGTTCTTC
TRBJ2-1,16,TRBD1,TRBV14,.,CASSQVFGQGYNEQFF,TGTGCCAGCAGCCAAGTGTTTGGACAGGGGTACAATGAGCAGTTCTTC
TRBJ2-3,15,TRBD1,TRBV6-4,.,CASSHGTGWTDTQYF,TGTGCCAGCAGTCACGGGACAGGGTGGACAGATACGCAGTATTTT
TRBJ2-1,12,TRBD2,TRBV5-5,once,CASSMGGNEQFF,TGTGCCAGCAGCATGGGAGGGAATGAGCAGTTCTTC
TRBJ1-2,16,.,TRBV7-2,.,CASNRIRDVYNYGYTF,TGTGCCAGCAACCGAATCCGGGACGTTTATAACTATGGCTACACCTTC
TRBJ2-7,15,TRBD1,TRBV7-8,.,CASSLTGGAAYEQYF,TGTGCCAGCAGCTTGACAGGGGGCGCGGCCTACGAGCAGTACTTC
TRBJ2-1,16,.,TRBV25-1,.,CASSEFWGSSYNEQFF,TGTGCCAGCAGTGAATTCTGGGGGAGCTCCTACAATGAGCAGTTCTTC
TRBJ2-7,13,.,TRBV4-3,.,CASSQTQDREQYF,TGCGCCAGCAGCCAAACCCAAGACCGAGAGCAGTACTTC
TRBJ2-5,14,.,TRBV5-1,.,CASSLGTAQETQYF,TGCGCCAGCAGCTTGGGGACAGCCCAAGAGACCCAGTACTTC
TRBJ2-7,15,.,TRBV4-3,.,CASSQVGMGDYEQYF,TGCGCCAGCAGCCAAGTAGGGATGGGGGACTACGAGCAGTACTTC
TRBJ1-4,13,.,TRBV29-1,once,CSVRGVLRGKLFF,TGCAGCGTAAGAGGCGTCCTGAGGGGAAAACTGTTTTTT
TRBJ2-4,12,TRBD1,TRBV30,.,CAWDRVKNIQYF,TGTGCCTGGGACAGGGTGAAAAACATTCAGTACTTC
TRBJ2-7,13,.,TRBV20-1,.,CSASPGSSYEQYF,TGCAGTGCTAGTCCAGGGAGCTCCTACGAGCAGTACTTC
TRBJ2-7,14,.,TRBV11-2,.,CASSALPRTHEQYF,TGTGCCAGCAGCGCGCTCCCCAGGACCCACGAGCAGTACTTC
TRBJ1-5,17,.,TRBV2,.,CASSEAPGWGQDQPQHF,TGTGCCAGCAGTGAAGCGCCCGGTTGGGGGCAAGATCAGCCCCAGCATTTT
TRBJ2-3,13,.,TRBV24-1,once,CATSEGTSDTQYF,TGTGCCACCAGTGAGGGGACTTCAGATACGCAGTATTTT
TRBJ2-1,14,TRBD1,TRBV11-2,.,CASSLHGQGNEQFF,TGTGCCAGCAGCTTACATGGACAGGGGAATGAGCAGTTCTTC
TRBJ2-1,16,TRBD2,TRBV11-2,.,CASSLVWRRGGNEQFF,TGTGCCAGCAGCTTAGTGTGGCGCCGCGGGGGGAATGAGCAGTTCTTC
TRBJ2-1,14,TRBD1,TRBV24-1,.,CATSDLGQGYEQFF,TGTGCCACCAGTGATTTGGGACAGGGTTATGAGCAGTTCTTC
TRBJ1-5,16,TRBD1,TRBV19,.,CASSIGRHRGNEPQHF,TGTGCCAGTAGTATAGGCCGTCACAGGGGGAATGAGCCCCAGCATTTT
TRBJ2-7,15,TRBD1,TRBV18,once,CASSPPTGGVNEQYF,TGTGCCAGCTCACCCCCAACAGGGGGCGTCAACGAGCAGTACTTC
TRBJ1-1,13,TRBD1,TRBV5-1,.,CASSSGDRGRTFF,TGCGCCAGCAGCTCCGGGGACAGGGGGCGAACTTTCTTT
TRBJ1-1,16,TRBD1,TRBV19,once,CASSPTDPGQGTEAFF,TGTGCCAGTAGTCCCACTGATCCGGGACAGGGCACTGAAGCTTTCTTT
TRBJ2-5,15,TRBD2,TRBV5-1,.,CASSDEGLAGGPQYF,TGCGCCAGCAGCGATGAGGGGTTAGCGGGGGGCCCGCAGTACTTC
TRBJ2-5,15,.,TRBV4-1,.,CASSQDLGPQETQYF,TGCGCCAGCAGCCAAGATCTAGGGCCTCAAGAGACCCAGTACTTC
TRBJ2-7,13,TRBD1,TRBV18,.,CASSLTGFHEQYF,TGTGCCAGCTCCCTGACAGGGTTCCACGAGCAGTACTTC
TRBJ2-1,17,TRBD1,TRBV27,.,CASRQGTGTGGKNEQFF,TGTGCCAGCAGACAAGGGACCGGGACAGGGGGTAAAAATGAGCAGTTCTTC
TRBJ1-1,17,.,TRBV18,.,CASSPVGAPGLSTEAFF,TGTGCCAGCTCACCCGTGGGGGCGCCCGGGTTGTCCACTGAAGCTTTCTTT
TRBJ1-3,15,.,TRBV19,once,CASSSGSGRGNTIYF,TGTGCCAGTAGTTCTGGTTCGGGGCGCGGAAACACCATATATTTT